This T cell receptor beta chain appears in the sequencing data of a study of cytotoxic CD8 clonotypes in ibrutinib-treated CLL. As for the study in general: Collecting the response samples happened after a median approximately twelve months of treatment, with a range of 6 to 36.

The protocol was immunoSEQ multiplex PCR, while the TCRdb copy is restricted to in-frame clones and leaves out a portion. Seen here are some 140,000 clones, around 84% observed once, and the top ten hold around 3.3%. Germline lookup yields CDR1 LGHNA and CDR2 YSLEER. CDR3 size: 18 residues. V gave up 0 bases and J gave up 2 bases; unmatched junction bases: 11. The starting material was PBMCs, obtained after 24 months of ibrutinib treatment. The receptor's source is a human donor with chronic lymphocytic leukemia. The chain couples TRBV4-3 to TRBJ2-7; 9 nucleotides line up with TRBD1. CDR3 in amino acids: CASSQEYQGTGITYEQYF. The CDR3 DNA reads TGCGCCAGCAGCCAAGAGTATCAGGGGACAGGGATAACCTACGAGCAGTACTTC.